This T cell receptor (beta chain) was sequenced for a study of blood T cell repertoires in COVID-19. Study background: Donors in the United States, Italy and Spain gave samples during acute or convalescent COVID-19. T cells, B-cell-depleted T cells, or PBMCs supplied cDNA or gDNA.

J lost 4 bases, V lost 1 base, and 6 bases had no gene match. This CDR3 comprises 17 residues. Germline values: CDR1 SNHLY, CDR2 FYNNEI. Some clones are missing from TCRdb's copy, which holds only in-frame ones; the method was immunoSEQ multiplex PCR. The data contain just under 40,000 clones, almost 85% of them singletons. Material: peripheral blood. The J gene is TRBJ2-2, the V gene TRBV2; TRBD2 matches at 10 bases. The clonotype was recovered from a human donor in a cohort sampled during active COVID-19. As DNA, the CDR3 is TGTGCCAGCAGTGAAGGAGCGGGGGGGCCGGGCACCGGGGAGCTGTTTTTT. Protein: CASSEGAGGPGTGELFF.